This T cell receptor beta chain was sequenced in a study of T-cell reconstitution after alpha-beta-depleted transplantation in children. Findings of the study overall: By one year post-transplant, T-cell counts and diversity largely arose from T cells that were newly produced. Reportedly, alpha-beta T cells present about two months post-transplant originated from several hundred expanded clones of graft origin.

This clonotype was recorded a few times. Its antigen is as yet unknown. The TCRbeta library incorporated unique molecular identifiers. TCRdb reprocessed the PCR reads via MiXCR and lists one record per CDR3 protein. Here the sample spans a few hundred thousand distinct CDR3 sequences, 13% being singletons. CDR1 and CDR2 (germline): SGHAT, FQDESV (reference sequence). With V trimmed by 2 bases and J by 4 bases, 10 bases remained unmatched. The CDR3 loop spans 19 amino acids. The receptor was isolated from a male patient between 10 and 17 years old who had a stem cell transplant for acute myeloid leukemia, so the T cells may come from the graft donor. Sequenced material: PBMCs, mostly from graft donor cells, taken 360 days after TCRalphabeta/CD19-depleted stem cell transplant. This chain connects TRBV11-1 to TRBJ2-1; 14 bases are shared with TRBD2. CDR3 DNA: TGTGCCAGCAGCTTATGGGGACTAGCGGGAGCCCGGAATTACAATGAGCAGTTCTTC. As protein: CASSLWGLAGARNYNEQFF.